One T cell receptor beta chain is described in this entry. The CDR3 is made up of 14 amino acids. The germline V gene has CDR1 MNHEY and CDR2 SMNVEV (reference sequence). Trimming cost V 6 bases and J 1 base, with 10 bases left between them. This specimen belongs to a study of long-term antiretroviral therapy in people with HIV. Assay version v3.0 of immunoSEQ was used, and it was run at survey level. The assay was immunoSEQ multiplex PCR, and TCRdb's table has in-frame clones only and misses some. Of 35,000 to 45,000 clones listed, approximately 80% are singletons. The chain is built from TRBV27 and TRBJ1-5, with a weak D call TRBD1 (5 bases). The sequence derives from a man between 18 and 35 years old with HIV. The specimen was unsorted PBMCs, collected 0.3 years after starting antiretroviral therapy. The CDR3 DNA reads TGTGCCAGCAGATCAGGGTTGAGCAATCAGCCCCAGCATTTT. Amino acids: CASRSGLSNQPQHF.